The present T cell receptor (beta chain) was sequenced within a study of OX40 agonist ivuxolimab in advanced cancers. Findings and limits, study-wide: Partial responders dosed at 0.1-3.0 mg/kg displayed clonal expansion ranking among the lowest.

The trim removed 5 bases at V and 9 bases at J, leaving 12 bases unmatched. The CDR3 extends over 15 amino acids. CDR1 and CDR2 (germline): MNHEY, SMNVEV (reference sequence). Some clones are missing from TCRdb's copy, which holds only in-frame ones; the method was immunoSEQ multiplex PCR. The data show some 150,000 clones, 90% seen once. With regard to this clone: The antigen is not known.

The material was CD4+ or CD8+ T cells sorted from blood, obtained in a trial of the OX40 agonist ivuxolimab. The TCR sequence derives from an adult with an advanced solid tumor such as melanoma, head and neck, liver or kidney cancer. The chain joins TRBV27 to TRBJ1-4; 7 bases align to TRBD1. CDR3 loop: CASSPTRQGSQKLFF. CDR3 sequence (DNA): TGTGCCAGCAGTCCAACTCGACAGGGCTCCCAAAAACTGTTTTTT.